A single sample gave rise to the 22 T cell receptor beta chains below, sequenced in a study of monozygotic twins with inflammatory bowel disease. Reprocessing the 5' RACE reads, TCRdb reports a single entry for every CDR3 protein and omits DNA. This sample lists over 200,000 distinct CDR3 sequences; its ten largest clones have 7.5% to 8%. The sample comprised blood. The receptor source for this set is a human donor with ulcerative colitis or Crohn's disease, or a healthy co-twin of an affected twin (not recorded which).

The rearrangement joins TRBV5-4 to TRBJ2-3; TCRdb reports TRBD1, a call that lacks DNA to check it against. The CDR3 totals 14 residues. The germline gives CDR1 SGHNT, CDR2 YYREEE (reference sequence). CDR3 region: CASSPQRGADTQYF. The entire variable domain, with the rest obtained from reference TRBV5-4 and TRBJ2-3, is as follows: ETGVTQSPTHLIKTRGQQVTLRCSSQSGHNTVSWYQQALGQGPQFIFQYYREEENGRGNFPPRFSGLQFPNYSSELNVNALELDDSALYLCASSPQRGADTQYFGPGTRLTVL.

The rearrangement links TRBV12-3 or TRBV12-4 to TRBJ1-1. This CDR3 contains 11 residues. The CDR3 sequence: CAGLRMGEAFF.

The CDR3 here is CASSSGLGETQYF. The rearrangement uses TRBV18 and TRBJ2-5; the TRBD1 assignment by TCRdb is unverifiable without DNA. The CDR3 spans 13 residues. Germline lookup yields CDR1 KGHSH and CDR2 LQKENI.

CDR3: CSVLTGVYGYTF. The chain joins TRBV29-1 to TRBJ1-2; TCRdb outputs TRBD1, but without DNA this stays unchecked. The CDR3 loop spans 12 amino acids. CDR1 and CDR2 from the germline V gene are SQVTM and ANQGSEA.

CDR3 loop: CASRPGDRNYGYTF. V is TRBV3-1 and J is TRBJ1-2; TCRdb designates TRBD1, a call that cannot be tested without DNA. CDR3 length equals 14 residues. Germline V gives CDR1 LGHDT, CDR2 YNNKEL (reference sequence).

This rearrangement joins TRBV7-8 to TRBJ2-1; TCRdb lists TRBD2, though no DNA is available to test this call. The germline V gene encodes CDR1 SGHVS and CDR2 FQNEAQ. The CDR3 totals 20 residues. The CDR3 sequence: CASSLASLGSGGTQGNEQFF. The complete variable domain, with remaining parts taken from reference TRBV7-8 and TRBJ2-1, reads GAGVSQSPRYKVAKRGQDVALRCDPISGHVSLFWYQQALGQGPEFLTYFQNEAQLDKSGLPSDRFFAERPEGSVSTLKIQRTQQEDSAVYLCASSLASLGSGGTQGNEQFFGPGTRLTVL.

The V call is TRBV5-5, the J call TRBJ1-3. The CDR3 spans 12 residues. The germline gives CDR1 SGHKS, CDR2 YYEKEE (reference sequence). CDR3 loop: CASSLLQDTIYF.

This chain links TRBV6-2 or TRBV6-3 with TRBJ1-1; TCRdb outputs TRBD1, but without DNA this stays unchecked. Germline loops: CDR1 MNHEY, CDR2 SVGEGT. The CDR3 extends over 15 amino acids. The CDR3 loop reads CALRGAGSQSPEAFF.

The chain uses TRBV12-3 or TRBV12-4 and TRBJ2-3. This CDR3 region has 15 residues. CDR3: CASSFRGDSTDTQYF.

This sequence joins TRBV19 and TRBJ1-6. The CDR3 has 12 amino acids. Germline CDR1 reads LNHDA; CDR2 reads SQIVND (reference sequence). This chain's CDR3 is CASSIGGDSWHF.

The CDR3: CASSPRGRTEAFF. The chain links TRBV13 to TRBJ1-1. The CDR3 is 13 residues long. Germline lookup yields CDR1 PRHDT and CDR2 FYEKMQ (reference sequence).

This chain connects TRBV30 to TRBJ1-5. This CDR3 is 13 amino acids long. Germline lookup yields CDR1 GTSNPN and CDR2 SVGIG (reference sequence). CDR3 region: CAWGKTANQPQHF.

This CDR3 is CASKGFSGNTEAFF. This chain connects TRBV4-2 to TRBJ1-1. CDR1 is LGHNA, CDR2 YNFKEQ, per germline. The CDR3 sequence is 14 residues long.

The CDR3 sequence: CASSVGLASDTQYF. V and J are TRBV12-3 or TRBV12-4 and TRBJ2-3. CDR3 length equals 14 residues.

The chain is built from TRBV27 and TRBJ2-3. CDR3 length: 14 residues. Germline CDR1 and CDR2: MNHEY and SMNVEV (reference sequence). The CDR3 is CASGQYTSTDTQYF.

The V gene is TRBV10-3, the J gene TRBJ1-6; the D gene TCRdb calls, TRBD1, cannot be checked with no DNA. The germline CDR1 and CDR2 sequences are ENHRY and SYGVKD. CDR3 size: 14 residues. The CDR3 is CAISAGDRDSPLHF.

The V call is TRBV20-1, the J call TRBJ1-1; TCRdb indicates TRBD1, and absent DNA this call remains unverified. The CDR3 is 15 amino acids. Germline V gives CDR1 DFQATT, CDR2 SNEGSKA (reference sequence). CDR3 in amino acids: CSAPPLQATNTEAFF.

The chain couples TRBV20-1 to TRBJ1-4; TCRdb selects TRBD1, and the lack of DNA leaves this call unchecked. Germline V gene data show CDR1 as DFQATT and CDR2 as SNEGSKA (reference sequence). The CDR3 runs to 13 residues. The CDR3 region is CSAYRDSNEKLFF.

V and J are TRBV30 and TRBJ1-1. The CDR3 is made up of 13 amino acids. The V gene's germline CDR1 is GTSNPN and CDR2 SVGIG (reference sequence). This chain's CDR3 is CAWRAGRDTEAFF.

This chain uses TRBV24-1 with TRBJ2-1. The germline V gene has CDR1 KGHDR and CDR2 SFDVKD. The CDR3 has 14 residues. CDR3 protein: CATSDLEERNEQFF.

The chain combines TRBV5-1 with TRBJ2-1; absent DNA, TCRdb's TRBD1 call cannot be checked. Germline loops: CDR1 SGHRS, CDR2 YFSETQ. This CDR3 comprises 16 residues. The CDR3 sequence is CASSSLGQTLRNEQFF.

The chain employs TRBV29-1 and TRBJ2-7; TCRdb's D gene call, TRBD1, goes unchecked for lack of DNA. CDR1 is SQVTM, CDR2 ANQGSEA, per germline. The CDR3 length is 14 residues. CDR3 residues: CSVGEGQGPYEQYF.